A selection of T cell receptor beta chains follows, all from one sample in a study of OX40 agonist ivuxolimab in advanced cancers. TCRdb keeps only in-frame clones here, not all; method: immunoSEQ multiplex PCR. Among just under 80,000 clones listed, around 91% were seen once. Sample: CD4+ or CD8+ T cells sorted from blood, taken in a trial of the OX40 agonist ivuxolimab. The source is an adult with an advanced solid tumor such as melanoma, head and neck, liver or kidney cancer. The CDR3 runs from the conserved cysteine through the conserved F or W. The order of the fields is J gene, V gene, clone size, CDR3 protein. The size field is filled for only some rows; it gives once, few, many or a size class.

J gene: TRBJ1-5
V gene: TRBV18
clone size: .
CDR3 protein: CASSPGALSNQPQHF

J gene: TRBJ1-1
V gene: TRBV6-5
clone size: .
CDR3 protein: CASSAQGDTEAFF

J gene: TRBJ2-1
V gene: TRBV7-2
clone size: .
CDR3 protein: CASSPGWSNEQFF

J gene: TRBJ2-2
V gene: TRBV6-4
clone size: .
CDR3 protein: CASSPDRTNTGELFF

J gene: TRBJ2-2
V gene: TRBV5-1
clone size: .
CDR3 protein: CASTGGFNTGELFF

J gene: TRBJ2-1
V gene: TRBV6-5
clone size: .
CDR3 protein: CASSDGTGSYNEQFF

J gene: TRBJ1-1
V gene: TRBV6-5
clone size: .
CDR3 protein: CASSYSWGADTEAFF

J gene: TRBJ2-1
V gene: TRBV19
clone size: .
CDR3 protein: CASSTRFNDEQFF

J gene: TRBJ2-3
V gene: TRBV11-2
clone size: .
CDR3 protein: CASSLGDTDTQYF

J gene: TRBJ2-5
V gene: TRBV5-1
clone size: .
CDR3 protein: CASRELAGNQETQYF

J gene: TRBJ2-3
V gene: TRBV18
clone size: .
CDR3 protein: CASSPGHSGTSTDTQYF

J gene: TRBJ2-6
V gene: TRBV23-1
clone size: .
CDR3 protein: CASSQPSDPSGANVLTF

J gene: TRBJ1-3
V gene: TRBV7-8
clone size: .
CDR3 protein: CASSLAAIGNTIYF

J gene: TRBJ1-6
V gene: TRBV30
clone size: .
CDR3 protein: CAWSSPGQQNSPLHF

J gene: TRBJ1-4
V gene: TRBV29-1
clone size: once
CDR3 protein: CSVRVTGATNEKLFF

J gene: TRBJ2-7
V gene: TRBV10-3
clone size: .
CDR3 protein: CAIRASGMIPAGEQYF

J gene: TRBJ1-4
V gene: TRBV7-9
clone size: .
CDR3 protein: CASSTKDGNEKLFF

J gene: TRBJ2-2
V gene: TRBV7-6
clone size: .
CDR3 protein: CASSSETGAGGELFF

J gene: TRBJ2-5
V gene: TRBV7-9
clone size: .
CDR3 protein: CASSLQGLETQYF

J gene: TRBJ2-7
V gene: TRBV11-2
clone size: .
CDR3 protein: CASSPETSGNVGEQYF

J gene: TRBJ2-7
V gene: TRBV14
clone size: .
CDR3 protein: CASSQKGTSGAAQYF

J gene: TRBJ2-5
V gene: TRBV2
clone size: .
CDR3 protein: CASKRAGETQYF

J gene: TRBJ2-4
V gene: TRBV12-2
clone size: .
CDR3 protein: CASREERESKNIQYF

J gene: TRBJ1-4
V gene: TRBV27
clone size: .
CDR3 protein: CASSDRGRTNEKLFF

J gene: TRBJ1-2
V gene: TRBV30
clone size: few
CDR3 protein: CAWRGTAGGYTF

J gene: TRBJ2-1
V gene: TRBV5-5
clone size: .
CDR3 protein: CASSLGTGNEQFF

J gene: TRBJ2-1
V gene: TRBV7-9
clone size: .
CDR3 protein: CASSFELAGDDEQFF

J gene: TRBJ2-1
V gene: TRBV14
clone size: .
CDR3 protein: CASSLGQHYNEQFF

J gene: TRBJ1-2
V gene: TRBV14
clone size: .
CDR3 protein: CASSRQGERGYTF

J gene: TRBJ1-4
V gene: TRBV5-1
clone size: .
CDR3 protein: CASSLVEAGGEKLFF

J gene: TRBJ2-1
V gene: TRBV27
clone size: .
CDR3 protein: CASSSGTSGRKLSSYNEQFF

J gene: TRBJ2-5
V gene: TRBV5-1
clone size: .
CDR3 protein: CASGPIKGEETQYF

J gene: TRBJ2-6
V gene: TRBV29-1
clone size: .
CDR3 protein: CSVDLFVSGANVLTF

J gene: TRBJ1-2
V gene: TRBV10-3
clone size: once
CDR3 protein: CAISESTSSYGYTF

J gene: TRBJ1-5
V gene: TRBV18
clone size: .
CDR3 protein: CASSLTGGNNQPQHF

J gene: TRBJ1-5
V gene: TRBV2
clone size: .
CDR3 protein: CASSDRGGNQPQHF

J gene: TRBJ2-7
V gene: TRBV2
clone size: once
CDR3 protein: CASSGTGVNEQYF

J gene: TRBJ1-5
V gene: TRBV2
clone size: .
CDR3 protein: CASSRGQGVLRMNQPQHF

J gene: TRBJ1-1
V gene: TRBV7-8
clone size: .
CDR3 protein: CASSLHTEAFF

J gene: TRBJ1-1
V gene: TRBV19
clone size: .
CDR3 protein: CASSIEQNTEAFF

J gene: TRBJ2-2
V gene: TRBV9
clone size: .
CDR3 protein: CASSVTSGTGGELFF

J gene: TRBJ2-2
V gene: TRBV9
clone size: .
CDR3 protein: CASSVGPMASGGELFF

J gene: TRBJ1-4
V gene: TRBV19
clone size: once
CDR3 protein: CASSGTGTTIRRLFF

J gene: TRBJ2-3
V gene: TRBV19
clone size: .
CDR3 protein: CASSITSARLSTDTQYF

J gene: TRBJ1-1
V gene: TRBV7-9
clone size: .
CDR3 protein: CASSSYHTEAFF

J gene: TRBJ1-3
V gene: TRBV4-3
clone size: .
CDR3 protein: CASSPTLGDTIYF

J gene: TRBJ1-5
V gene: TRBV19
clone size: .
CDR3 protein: CASRKREAGAQPQHF

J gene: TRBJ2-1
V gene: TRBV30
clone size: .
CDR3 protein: CAWSEGGPYNEQFF

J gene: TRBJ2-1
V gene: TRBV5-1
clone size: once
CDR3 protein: CASSLAGESYNEQFF

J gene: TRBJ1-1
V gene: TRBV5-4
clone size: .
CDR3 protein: CASSSRQRRTPEAFF

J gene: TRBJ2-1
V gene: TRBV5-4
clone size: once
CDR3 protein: CASSLDSGSSDEQFF

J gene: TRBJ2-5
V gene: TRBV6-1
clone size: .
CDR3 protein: CASTRSSSEQETQYF

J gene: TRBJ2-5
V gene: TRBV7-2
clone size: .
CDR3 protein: CASSFNLLAGAAGGETQYF

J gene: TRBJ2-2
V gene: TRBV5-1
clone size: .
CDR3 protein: CASSGQTTNTGELFF

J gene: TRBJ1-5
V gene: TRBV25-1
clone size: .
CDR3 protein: CASSDGSGGMHQPQHF